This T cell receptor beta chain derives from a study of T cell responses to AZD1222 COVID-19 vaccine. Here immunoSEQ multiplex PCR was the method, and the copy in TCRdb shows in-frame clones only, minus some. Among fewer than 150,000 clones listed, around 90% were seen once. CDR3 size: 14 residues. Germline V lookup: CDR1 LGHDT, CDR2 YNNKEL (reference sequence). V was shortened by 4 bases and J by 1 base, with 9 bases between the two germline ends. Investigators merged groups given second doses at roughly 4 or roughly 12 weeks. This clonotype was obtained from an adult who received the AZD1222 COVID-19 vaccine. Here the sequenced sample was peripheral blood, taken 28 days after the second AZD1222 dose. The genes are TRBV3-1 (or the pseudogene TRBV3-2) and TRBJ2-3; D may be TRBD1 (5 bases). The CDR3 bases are TGTGCCAGCAGCCTAGGGGTTGGCACAGATACGCAGTATTTT. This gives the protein CASSLGVGTDTQYF.